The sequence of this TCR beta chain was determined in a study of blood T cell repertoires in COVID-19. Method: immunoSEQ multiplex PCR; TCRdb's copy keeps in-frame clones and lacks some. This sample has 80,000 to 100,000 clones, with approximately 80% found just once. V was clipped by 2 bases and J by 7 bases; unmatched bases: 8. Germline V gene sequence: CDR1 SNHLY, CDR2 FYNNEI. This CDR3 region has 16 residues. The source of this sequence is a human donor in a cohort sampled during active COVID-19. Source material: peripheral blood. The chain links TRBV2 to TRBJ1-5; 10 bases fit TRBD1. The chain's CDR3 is CASSETVTGGGQPQHF. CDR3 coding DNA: TGTGCCAGCAGTGAAACCGTGACAGGGGGCGGACAGCCCCAGCATTTT.